A selection of T cell receptor beta chains follows, all from one sample in a study of CD8+ T cells in alopecia areata. The data were produced by immunoSEQ multiplex PCR, yet TCRdb's version contains in-frame clones alone and is incomplete. The repertoire holds 190,000 or so clones, with about 60% as singletons. The starting material was CD8+ T cells sorted from blood, obtained at week 24, from a patient treated with tofacitinib. These receptors all come from a human donor with alopecia areata. Each CDR3 is given with its conserved first and last residue. The D gene is left open where the match is weak. Clone sizes are given selectively: once, few, many, or a class where the clone is expanded.

d_gene: .; j_gene: TRBJ1-5; v_gene: TRBV10-2; abundance: .; CDR3nt: TGCGCCAGCACCGGGTCGAGCAATCAGCCCCAGCATTTT; CDR3aa: CASTGSSNQPQHF
d_gene: TRBD2; j_gene: TRBJ2-1; v_gene: TRBV5-1; abundance: .; CDR3nt: TGCGCCAGCAGCAGGACTAGCGGGTCCAATGAGCAGTTCTTC; CDR3aa: CASSRTSGSNEQFF
d_gene: TRBD1; j_gene: TRBJ1-2; v_gene: TRBV30; abundance: .; CDR3nt: TGTGCCTGGAGTGGGGACAGTGGCTACACCTTC; CDR3aa: CAWSGDSGYTF
d_gene: .; j_gene: TRBJ2-3; v_gene: TRBV27; abundance: .; CDR3nt: TGTGCCAGCAGTTTATTCTGGTTCGATACGCAGTATTTT; CDR3aa: CASSLFWFDTQYF
d_gene: .; j_gene: TRBJ2-1; v_gene: TRBV2; abundance: .; CDR3nt: TGTGCCAGCAGTGACAGGAGCTCCTACAATGAGCAGTTCTTC; CDR3aa: CASSDRSSYNEQFF
d_gene: .; j_gene: TRBJ1-2; v_gene: TRBV4-1; abundance: once; CDR3nt: TGCGCCAGCAGCCATCCGGGATGGGGTGAAGGTGGCTACACCTTC; CDR3aa: CASSHPGWGEGGYTF
d_gene: TRBD2; j_gene: TRBJ2-1; v_gene: TRBV5-1; abundance: few; CDR3nt: TGCGCCAGCAGGTGGGCGGGGGCCTACAATGAGCAGTTCTTC; CDR3aa: CASRWAGAYNEQFF
d_gene: .; j_gene: TRBJ2-5; v_gene: TRBV4-1; abundance: .; CDR3nt: TGCGCCAGCAGCCAAGCAGCAGGGGTGAGGGAGACCCAGTACTTC; CDR3aa: CASSQAAGVRETQYF
d_gene: TRBD1; j_gene: TRBJ1-1; v_gene: TRBV11-2; abundance: few; CDR3nt: TGTGCCAGCAGCAGTATCACAGGGGAAAACACTGAAGCTTTCTTT; CDR3aa: CASSSITGENTEAFF
d_gene: .; j_gene: TRBJ1-5; v_gene: TRBV30; abundance: .; CDR3nt: TGTGCCTGGAGTGTCGGGGTGGGCAATCAGCCCCAGCATTTT; CDR3aa: CAWSVGVGNQPQHF
d_gene: .; j_gene: TRBJ1-2; v_gene: TRBV7-3; abundance: .; CDR3nt: TGTGCCAGCAGCGATCAGGGATTTCGGGGCTACACCTTC; CDR3aa: CASSDQGFRGYTF
d_gene: .; j_gene: TRBJ1-4; v_gene: TRBV29-1; abundance: .; CDR3nt: TGCAGCGTTGGGCCGGAGGATAATGAAAAACTGTTTTTT; CDR3aa: CSVGPEDNEKLFF
d_gene: .; j_gene: TRBJ1-6; v_gene: TRBV27; abundance: .; CDR3nt: TGTGCCAGCAGGCCAGCCCCTCCCTATAATTCACCCCTCCACTTT; CDR3aa: CASRPAPPYNSPLHF
d_gene: .; j_gene: TRBJ1-2; v_gene: TRBV7-2; abundance: .; CDR3nt: TGTGCCAGCAGCCGACCAATAATTGGTATCTATGGCTACACCTTC; CDR3aa: CASSRPIIGIYGYTF
d_gene: .; j_gene: TRBJ2-5; v_gene: TRBV5-1; abundance: .; CDR3nt: TGCGCCAGTGCGACTAGACAGGGTACGGGAGAGACCCAGTACTTC; CDR3aa: CASATRQGTGETQYF
d_gene: .; j_gene: TRBJ2-7; v_gene: TRBV20-1; abundance: few; CDR3nt: TGCAGTGCTGGAGATGGATACGAGCAGTACTTC; CDR3aa: CSAGDGYEQYF
d_gene: TRBD1; j_gene: TRBJ2-1; v_gene: TRBV7-9; abundance: .; CDR3nt: TGTGCCAGCAGCTTAATCAACAGGGGCTATAAGAACTACAATGAGCAGTTCTTC; CDR3aa: CASSLINRGYKNYNEQFF
d_gene: .; j_gene: TRBJ2-1; v_gene: TRBV5-6; abundance: .; CDR3nt: TGTGCCAGCAGCTTGGGGAACAATGAGCAGTTCTTC; CDR3aa: CASSLGNNEQFF
d_gene: TRBD1; j_gene: TRBJ2-4; v_gene: TRBV7-6; abundance: many; CDR3nt: TGTGCCAGCAGCGGTGACAGGGTTGGGGGTCCTGGCATTCAGTACTTC; CDR3aa: CASSGDRVGGPGIQYF
d_gene: .; j_gene: TRBJ1-2; v_gene: TRBV29-1; abundance: few; CDR3nt: TGCAGCGTTGAAGACTCAGAGTCTAACTATGGCTACACCTTC; CDR3aa: CSVEDSESNYGYTF
d_gene: .; j_gene: TRBJ2-7; v_gene: TRBV6-5; abundance: .; CDR3nt: TGTGCCAGCAGTAGCCGACAGACGAACTACGAGCAGTACTTC; CDR3aa: CASSSRQTNYEQYF
d_gene: .; j_gene: TRBJ2-3; v_gene: TRBV30; abundance: .; CDR3nt: TGTGCCTGGAGTTGGCCCACAGATACGCAGTATTTT; CDR3aa: CAWSWPTDTQYF
d_gene: TRBD2; j_gene: TRBJ2-3; v_gene: TRBV27; abundance: .; CDR3nt: TGTGCCACCCAGCGGGGGGCCACAGATACGCAGTATTTT; CDR3aa: CATQRGATDTQYF
d_gene: TRBD1; j_gene: TRBJ1-2; v_gene: TRBV2; abundance: .; CDR3nt: TGTGCTCAGGACAGGTTCGCTGGCTACACCTTC; CDR3aa: CAQDRFAGYTF
d_gene: .; j_gene: TRBJ1-2; v_gene: TRBV6-5; abundance: .; CDR3nt: TGTGCCAGCAGTTACTCGAGTACGGGGGGCTATGGCTACACCTTC; CDR3aa: CASSYSSTGGYGYTF
d_gene: .; j_gene: TRBJ2-6; v_gene: TRBV19; abundance: .; CDR3nt: TGTGCCAGTAGTCTTCAGCCCATAATCTCGAACTGGGCTCCTGGGGCCAACGTCCTGACTTTC; CDR3aa: CASSLQPIISNWAPGANVLTF
d_gene: .; j_gene: TRBJ2-1; v_gene: TRBV9; abundance: .; CDR3nt: TGTGCCAGCAGCGTAGGACTCGAGAACAATGAGCAGTTCTTC; CDR3aa: CASSVGLENNEQFF
d_gene: TRBD1; j_gene: TRBJ1-5; v_gene: TRBV6-5; abundance: .; CDR3nt: TGTGCCAGCAGCCTTGGACAGGGGAGCAATCAGCCCCAGCATTTT; CDR3aa: CASSLGQGSNQPQHF